The entry that follows covers one T cell receptor beta chain sequence. This clone's antigen is unknown. The sample holds no much larger clone one base away, and base qualities are not on file. The TCR beta CDR3 regions were amplified from the RNA transcripts. The first round of RT-PCR for the TCR CDR3 was performed with the HTBI primer set and the Qiagen OneStep RT-PCR kit. A second multiplex PCR round built the libraries, followed by size selection and purification. The libraries were sequenced on an Illumina HiSeq2000 using paired-end 100 bp reads. Under the source paper's analysis protocol: Raw data were processed with SOAPnuke, discarding reads with adapters, uncalled bases, mean Phred below 15, or no exact constant-primer or identifier match. COPE v1.2.5 was used to merge high-quality paired reads, and clonotypes were defined as unique nucleotide sequences. MiTCR v1.1 was used to align clonotypes to the IMGT TRBV, TRBD and TRBJ reference segments. The analysis was restricted to V-J combinations with a frequency above 0.0001, which together covered about 99% of the repertoires. The TCS score was defined as the ratio of F50 (clonal expansion) to E x V (chaos), calculated using BLOSUM62-based TCRdist between CDR3 peptides within each V-J. Welch's t-statistics and random forest reduced around 520 V-J features to roughly 13, which were used in a naive Bayes classifier (R e1071). TCRdb trimmed the raw reads at Q25, called clones with MiXCR and kept productive beta chains. One record per CDR3 amino acid sequence lists the most common genes and DNA. TCRdb's processing, not the study's, gives the V and J calls here. Across this sample there are 370,000 or so distinct CDR3 sequences, with 25% seen only once. More than 60% of the sample is held by the ten biggest clonotypes.

This record comes from a study of T cells in Graves' hyperthyroidism and ophthalmopathy (dated by TCRdb to between 2018 and 2021). About the study as a whole: Peripheral blood samples were taken at the time of initial diagnosis, prior to any treatment. The study also compared thyroid tissue and blood T-cell repertoires from five or six Graves' hyperthyroidism patients. Prospective prediction of ophthalmopathy was tested in an independent validation cohort of about 19 hyperthyroidism patients and some 17 patients who later progressed to ophthalmopathy. After sampling, hyperthyroidism patients received methimazole starting at 30 mg daily, and ophthalmopathy patients received high-dose intravenous methylprednisolone. The 100 discovery patients were randomly divided into training and test sets at a 7:3 ratio. TCR V-J signatures able to tell the groups apart were searched for in a discovery cohort of some 100 patients, of whom more than 40 had Graves' ophthalmopathy and about 60 had stable Graves' hyperthyroidism. TCR Vbeta CDR3 sequencing of some 140 peripheral blood samples (roughly 41 ophthalmopathy, 75 to 85 hyperthyroidism and some 17 progressor patients) is reported in the paper. Overall study results and their limits: A model built on a 13 V-J signature distinguished ophthalmopathy from stable hyperthyroidism, reaching roughly 88% sensitivity and about 81% specificity in cross-validation and 80%/75% in testing. In validation, the model predicted progression to ophthalmopathy a median of about 5.9 months before onset, with roughly 70% sensitivity and about 75% specificity. Most expanded thyroid clonotypes (frequency above 0.001) were also detected in blood, suggesting blood repertoires may reflect thyroid immune responses. No statistical method was used to set the sample size in advance, and investigators knew the group allocation.

V ends up 4 bases short and J 4 bases short, with an unmatched junction base count of 8. The CDR3 goes from the cysteine to the phenylalanine over 16 residues. Of the read, only the CDR3 DNA is kept; its 48 bases are in frame from base 1. CDR1 and CDR2 (SNHLY, FYNNEI) derive from the germline V gene. Stable Graves' hyperthyroidism was defined as the absence of progression to ophthalmopathy over 18 months of follow-up. Hyperthyroidism patients were newly diagnosed, had a disease duration of under 2 months, and were aged 18 to 65 years. Any patient with an uncontrolled infection, another autoimmune disease, pregnancy or lactation was excluded. Diagnoses were established on the basis of clinical symptoms, serum thyroxine and TRAb, thyroid ultrasound, and orbital computed tomography. PBMCs were separated from over 9 ml of fresh peripheral blood using Ficoll-Paque density gradient centrifugation. Trizol reagent was used to extract total RNA, and RNA quality was then checked on an Agilent 2100 Bioanalyzer.

In this chain, TRBV2 is recombined with TRBJ2-1, with 9 bases aligning to TRBD2. The sequenced sample was blood. The source is a man aged 50 or older with Graves' hyperthyroidism. The sequenced DNA: TGTGCCAGCAGTGGCGGGGCTAGCGGGAAATACAATGAGCAGTTCTTC. Its protein reads: CASSGGASGKYNEQFF.